Below, 30 T cell receptor beta chains from the same sample are listed, as sequenced in a study of blood T cell repertoires in COVID-19. Profiling relied on immunoSEQ multiplex PCR, and the TCRdb table lists in-frame clones only, not all of them. The table records 250,000 to 350,000 clones, around nine tenths of them present only once. Sequencing used peripheral blood. These receptors came from a woman between 25 and 40 years old with COVID-19, enrolled during active disease.

V usage is TRBV3-1 (or the pseudogene TRBV3-2) and J usage is TRBJ1-1; TRBD1 agrees at 9 bases. J was trimmed by 4 bases and V by 4 bases; bases with no gene match: 10. The CDR3 contains 16 residues. Looked up from germline, CDR1 is LGHDT and CDR2 is YNNKEL (reference sequence). Here the CDR3 DNA reads TGTGCCAGCAGCCGGAAGGACAGGGGCCCGGTCACTGAAGCTTTCTTT. Translated, it gives CASSRKDRGPVTEAFF.

The chain couples TRBV2 to TRBJ1-2; TRBD1 agrees at 9 bases. Germline V lookup: CDR1 SNHLY, CDR2 FYNNEI. The CDR3 runs 17 residues. V lost 1 base to trimming and J lost 5 bases; unmatched junction nucleotides: 11. The CDR3 is CASSEERTGAAPYGYTF. The CDR3 DNA sequence: TGTGCCAGCAGTGAAGAAAGGACAGGGGCGGCTCCTTATGGCTACACCTTC.

The chain recombines TRBV7-9 with TRBJ2-5; TRBD2 aligns across 8 bases. Trimming cost V 3 bases and J 4 bases; bases outside gene matches: 13. This CDR3 has 17 amino acids. CDR1 is SEHNR, CDR2 FQNEAQ, per germline (reference sequence). The CDR3 protein is CASSLNSGRAGGETQYF. In DNA, the CDR3 is TGTGCCAGCAGCTTGAATTCCGGGAGGGCCGGTGGAGAGACCCAGTACTTC.

The rearrangement joins TRBV18 to TRBJ2-3; 15 positions match TRBD2. Trimming cost V 3 bases and J 1 base; bases outside gene matches: 11. CDR1 is KGHSH and CDR2 is LQKENI in the germline V gene. This CDR3 has 20 residues. The DNA for the CDR3 is TGTGCCAGCTCACCTACGGGACTAGCGGGAGGCATGTCCGGCACAGATACGCAGTATTTT. It specifies CASSPTGLAGGMSGTDTQYF.

The genes are TRBV27 and TRBJ1-6; perhaps TRBD1 as D (5 bases). Germline CDR1 MNHEY, CDR2 SMNVEV (reference sequence). CDR3 length: 12 residues. V was clipped by 2 bases and J by 13 bases, with 9 bases between them. The CDR3, as DNA: TGTGCCAGCAGTTTAACAGGATCCCCCCTCCACTTT. Protein sequence: CASSLTGSPLHF.

Concerning this clone: This sample also contains other DNA sequences that code for the same CDR3. The rearrangement joins TRBV6-2 or TRBV6-3 to TRBJ2-7; D is uncertain. CDR3 length equals 13 residues. Germline CDR1 reads MNHEY; CDR2 reads SVGEGT. V was clipped by 0 bases and J by 4 bases, with 7 bases between them. CDR3 protein: CASSYSLRYEQYF. CDR3 bases: TGTGCCAGCAGTTACTCGCTACGGTACGAGCAGTACTTC.

V and J are TRBV25-1 and TRBJ2-2; 9 bases map to TRBD1. The V gene's germline CDR1 is MGHDK and CDR2 SYGVNS. The CDR3 is 15 residues long. The V gene end was trimmed by 4 bases and the J gene end by 8 bases; junction bases not matched to a gene: 8. The CDR3 nucleotides are TGTGCCAGCAGTGCATTAACGGACAGGGGTGGGGAGCTGTTTTTT. It yields the protein CASSALTDRGGELFF.

The rearrangement links TRBV5-4 to TRBJ2-7; no reliable D call. CDR1 SGHNT and CDR2 YYREEE come from the germline V gene (reference sequence). The CDR3 covers 14 residues. The ends were cut back, 4 bases at V and 0 bases at J, with 11 bases in the middle. This chain's CDR3 is CASSPEHHSYEQYF. CDR3 bases: TGTGCCAGCAGCCCTGAACACCACTCCTACGAGCAGTACTTC.

The V gene is TRBV6-4, the J gene TRBJ1-5; D is unclear. This CDR3 comprises 16 residues. CDR1 and CDR2 from the germline V gene are MRHNA and SNTAGT. The V end lost 3 bases, the J end lost 0 bases, and 12 bases lay between the germline ends. The CDR3 sequence: CASSEFVHDSNQPQHF. The CDR3 bases are TGTGCCAGCAGTGAGTTCGTACATGATAGCAATCAGCCCCAGCATTTT.

The chain couples TRBV4-2 to TRBJ2-3; TRBD2 is a possible D gene (7 bases). This CDR3 is built from 15 residues. Trimming took 4 bases from V and 11 from J, leaving 22 bases between them. The germline CDR1 and CDR2 sequences are LGHNA and YNFKEQ. The CDR3: CASSPGGTGGNGQYF. The CDR3 region has the DNA TGTGCCAGCAGCCCCGGGGGCACGGGAGGAAATGGGCAGTATTTT.

This sequence joins TRBV29-1 and TRBJ1-1; 9 positions agree with TRBD1. Germline V CDR1 and CDR2: SQVTM, ANQGSEA. The CDR3 length is 13 residues. The trim removed 7 bases at V and 0 bases at J, leaving 3 bases unmatched. The CDR3 reads CSGGTGMNTEAFF. The CDR3, as DNA: TGCAGCGGGGGGACAGGGATGAACACTGAAGCTTTCTTT.

This clone was recorded once. The rearrangement uses TRBV2 and TRBJ2-7; tentative D call: TRBD1 (6 bases). CDR1 SNHLY and CDR2 FYNNEI come from the germline V gene. This CDR3 is built from 12 residues. With 8 bases removed from V and 3 bases from J, the gap between germline ends came to 11 bases. CDR3 in DNA: TGTGCCAGCTGGGGGCCGGGCTACGAGCAGTACTTC. Translating it yields CASWGPGYEQYF.

The chain is built from TRBV24-1 and TRBJ2-5, with a tentative D call TRBD1 (6 bases). CDR1 and CDR2 from the germline V gene are KGHDR and SFDVKD. Trimming removed 2 bases at V and 13 bases at J, with 19 bases between. The CDR3 is made up of 14 amino acids. CDR3 coding DNA: TGTGCCACCAGTGATTCCCCGGTTAGACTCAGGGGGTACTTC. It translates to CATSDSPVRLRGYF.

This chain joins TRBV25-1 and TRBJ2-1, with 9 bases identical to TRBD1. Germline CDR1 reads MGHDK; CDR2 reads SYGVNS. This CDR3 region has 15 residues. The junction had 6 bases not matched to a gene; V was cut back by 7 bases and J by 2 bases. The CDR3 coding sequence is TGTGCCAGCAACCCGGACAGGGGTGCCTACAATGAGCAGTTCTTC. It codes for CASNPDRGAYNEQFF.

V is TRBV5-1 and J is TRBJ1-3; no firm D call. Germline-derived CDR1 and CDR2 are SGHRS and YFSETQ. The CDR3 loop spans 14 amino acids. V shed 5 bases and J shed 0 bases, with 9 bases lying between them. This chain's CDR3 is CASREITSGNTIYF. CDR3 nucleotide sequence: TGCGCCAGCAGAGAGATAACCTCTGGAAACACCATATATTTT.

This chain uses TRBV7-9 with TRBJ2-5; 14 bases map to TRBD2. Germline CDR1 reads SEHNR; CDR2 reads FQNEAQ (reference sequence). The V segment lost 5 bases and the J segment 5 bases; nucleotides outside the gene matches: 7. This CDR3 is built from 16 residues. Here the CDR3 DNA reads TGTGCCAGCAGCCTGACTAGCGGGAGGGCCTGGGAGACCCAGTACTTC. Residues: CASSLTSGRAWETQYF.

This clone was seen a handful of times. Distinct nucleotide sequences in the sample also encode this CDR3. V usage is TRBV19 and J usage is TRBJ2-3, with D possibly TRBD1 on 5 matching bases. Germline CDR1 reads LNHDA; CDR2 reads SQIVND (reference sequence). V lost 5 bases and J 0 bases, leaving 15 bases between the germline ends. The CDR3 contains 16 residues. CDR3 amino acids: CASSGSGHPSTDTQYF. The CDR3 nucleotides read TGTGCCAGTAGTGGATCCGGACACCCTAGCACAGATACGCAGTATTTT.

In its sample, this clone was seen once. This chain uses TRBV19 with TRBJ2-2; 7 nucleotides agree with TRBD2. Germline trimming cut 3 bases from V and 4 bases from J; bases unmatched to any gene: 2. The germline CDR1 and CDR2 sequences are LNHDA and SQIVND (reference sequence). There are 14 residues in the CDR3. This chain's CDR3 is CASSIPGGTGELFF. The CDR3 DNA sequence: TGTGCCAGTAGTATCCCGGGGGGCACCGGGGAGCTGTTTTTT.

V is TRBV2 and J is TRBJ1-4, with 7 bases that match TRBD1. The CDR3 totals 14 residues. CDR1 is SNHLY, CDR2 FYNNEI, per germline. The ends lost 1 base at V and 7 bases at J; junction bases unmatched: 3. The CDR3 region is CASSEGQGGEKLFF. DNA for the CDR3: TGTGCCAGCAGTGAAGGACAGGGCGGTGAAAAACTGTTTTTT.

This clone has only one observation. The V and J genes are TRBV2 and TRBJ1-2; 10 bases line up with TRBD1. CDR3 size: 13 residues. CDR1 SNHLY and CDR2 FYNNEI come from the germline V gene. V lost 6 bases and J lost 4; bases outside the gene matches: 2. The CDR3 DNA reads as TGTGCCAGCAGGGGGACAGGGGTCTATGGCTACACCTTC. This gives the protein CASRGTGVYGYTF.

The chain joins TRBV12-3 or TRBV12-4 to TRBJ1-1, with D unresolved. V shed 6 bases and J shed 2 bases, with 7 bases lying between them. The CDR3 totals 12 residues. CDR3 residues: CASSPTNTEAFF. The CDR3 DNA reads TGTGCCAGCAGCCCAACTAACACTGAAGCTTTCTTT.

The rearrangement uses TRBV12-3 or TRBV12-4 and TRBJ1-3; D remains ambiguous. The CDR3 spans 13 residues. V lost 5 bases and J lost 9, with 14 bases in between. This CDR3 reads CASSPAATATIYF. The DNA for the CDR3 is TGTGCCAGCAGTCCCGCGGCCACCGCCACCATATATTTT.

The rearrangement uses TRBV28 and TRBJ2-1; 13 bases align to TRBD2. Germline CDR1 reads MDHEN; CDR2 reads SYDVKM. J was trimmed by 10 bases and V by 5 bases; bases with no gene match: 8. The CDR3 is 15 residues long. CDR3: CASSPRTSGRREQFF. In DNA, the CDR3 is TGTGCCAGCAGTCCGAGGACTAGCGGGAGACGCGAGCAGTTCTTC. The variable domain in full, completed from reference TRBV28 and TRBJ2-1, reads DVKVTQSSRYLVKRTGEKVFLECVQDMDHENMFWYRQDPGLGLRLIYFSYDVKMKEKGDIPEGYSVSREKKERFSLILESASTNQTSMYLCASSPRTSGRREQFFGPGTRLTVL.

The J gene is TRBJ2-2, the V gene TRBV24-1; D is uncertain. Germline V lookup: CDR1 KGHDR, CDR2 SFDVKD. V was pared by 7 bases and J by 3 bases, with 8 bases between. The CDR3 length is 13 residues. CDR3 protein: CATSADYTGELFF. CDR3 sequence (DNA): TGTGCCACCAGCGCCGACTACACCGGGGAGCTGTTTTTT.

The chain links TRBV11-1 to TRBJ2-7, with 7 bases aligning to TRBD1. The CDR3 is 12 residues long. Trimming removed 5 bases from V and 9 bases from J; junction bases left unmatched: 7. Germline assignment: CDR1 SGHAT and CDR2 FQDESV (reference sequence). This CDR3 is CASSDRVGGQYF. CDR3 bases: TGTGCCAGCAGCGACAGGGTTGGCGGGCAGTACTTC. The full variable domain, in which reference TRBV11-1 and TRBJ2-7 provide the parts outside the CDR3, is EAEVAQSPRYKITEKSQAVAFWCDPISGHATLYWYRQILGQGPELLVQFQDESVVDDSQLPKDRFSAERLKGVDSTLKIQPAELGDSAMYLCASSDRVGGQYFGPGTRLTVT.

The rearrangement uses TRBV29-1 and TRBJ1-1; tentative D call: TRBD1 (6 bases). The CDR3 loop spans 13 amino acids. Trimming left V 1 base short and J 4 bases short, with 10 bases between. From germline, CDR1 is SQVTM and CDR2 ANQGSEA. CDR3 residues: CSVEGTEITEAFF. DNA for the CDR3: TGCAGCGTTGAAGGGACAGAGATCACTGAAGCTTTCTTT.

The rearrangement joins TRBV11-2 to TRBJ2-7, with a weak D call TRBD2 (6 bases). The germline V gene has CDR1 SGHAT and CDR2 FQNNGV. This CDR3 region has 12 residues. V was pared by 5 bases and J by 6 bases, with 11 bases between. CDR3 amino acids: CASSLGRIEQYF. CDR3 DNA: TGTGCCAGCAGCCTAGGGAGGATCGAGCAGTACTTC. Filled out from reference TRBV11-2 and TRBJ2-7, the complete variable domain reads EAGVAQSPRYKIIEKRQSVAFWCNPISGHATLYWYQQILGQGPKLLIQFQNNGVVDDSQLPKDRFSAERLKGVDSTLKIQPAKLEDSAVYLCASSLGRIEQYFGPGTRLTVT.

The chain couples TRBV28 to TRBJ2-7; 11 bases agree with TRBD2. V lost 8 bases to trimming and J lost 6 bases; unmatched junction nucleotides: 3. This CDR3 comprises 12 residues. Germline V gene data show CDR1 as MDHEN and CDR2 as SYDVKM. The CDR3 sequence is CASYSGRVEQYF. The CDR3 DNA reads as TGTGCCAGCTATAGCGGGAGGGTCGAGCAGTACTTC.

The chain employs TRBV12-3 or TRBV12-4 and TRBJ1-1; 8 bases are shared with TRBD1. The CDR3 length is 13 residues. V lost 5 bases and J lost 4; bases outside the gene matches: 3. The CDR3 coding sequence is TGTGCCAGCAGTGTAACAGGGGGCACTGAAGCTTTCTTT. This codes for CASSVTGGTEAFF.

The chain joins TRBV5-1 to TRBJ2-5, with 7 nucleotides matching TRBD1. V was clipped by 1 base and J by 0 bases; unmatched bases: 6. Germline lookup yields CDR1 SGHRS and CDR2 YFSETQ. This CDR3 region has 16 residues. In nucleotides, the CDR3 is TGCGCCAGCAGCTTGAGGACAGGAAGTTACCAAGAGACCCAGTACTTC. Amino acid sequence: CASSLRTGSYQETQYF.